Listed here are 31 T cell receptor beta chains from one sample, sequenced in a study of response to subunit inactivated influenza vaccine. Each CDR3 protein gets one entry after TCRdb re-called the RT-PCR reads with MiXCR. The data show almost 250,000 distinct CDR3 sequences, with 12% seen just once and 7.8% held by the top ten. Sequencing was performed on non-naive T cells sorted from PBMCs, taken 14 to 15 days before vaccination. The receptors come from a man aged 45-60 years who received an inactivated influenza vaccine.

The chain combines TRBV12-3 or TRBV12-4 with TRBJ1-5; D perhaps matches TRBD1 (5 bases). CDR3 length equals 17 residues. V lost 7 bases to trimming and J lost 2 bases, with 21 bases between them. This CDR3 is CASTMGLSGGRNQPQHF. CDR3 sequence (DNA): TGTGCCAGCACCATGGGGCTTTCCGGTGGGCGCAATCAGCCCCAGCATTTT.

This clonotype has ten or more counts. This sequence joins TRBV15 and TRBJ2-6; D is perhaps TRBD1 (6 bases). The germline V gene encodes CDR1 LNHNV and CDR2 YYDKDF (reference sequence). Trimming took off 1 base at V and 0 bases at J, with 19 bases between the two ends. There are 20 residues in the CDR3. The CDR3 region is CATSRGLNRDTLSGANVLTF. The CDR3 bases are TGTGCCACCAGCAGAGGGTTAAACCGGGACACCCTCTCTGGGGCCAACGTCCTGACTTTC.

This clonotype came up many times. This chain joins TRBV29-1 and TRBJ2-5, with D possibly being TRBD2 (6 bases). V lost 4 bases to trimming and J lost 3 bases, with 6 bases between them. Germline CDR1 and CDR2: SQVTM and ANQGSEA. The CDR3 runs 11 residues. The DNA of the CDR3 is TGCAGCGTTGCGGGAGAAGAGACCCAGTACTTC. Translating it yields CSVAGEETQYF.

This sequence joins TRBV20-1 and TRBJ2-5; 12 bases map to TRBD1. The length of the CDR3 is 15 residues. CDR1 is DFQATT and CDR2 is SNEGSKA in the germline V gene (reference sequence). The V segment lost 5 bases and the J segment 5 bases; nucleotides outside the gene matches: 9. The CDR3 loop is CSARPGQGARETQYF. CDR3 DNA sequence: TGCAGTGCTCGTCCGGGACAGGGGGCGCGTGAGACCCAGTACTTC.

A few counts support this clonotype. This rearrangement joins TRBV4-3 to TRBJ1-3, with no clear D. The CDR3 is 13 amino acids. Germline CDR1 LGHNA, CDR2 YSLEER. V was trimmed by 1 base and J by 4 bases, leaving 5 bases between them. CDR3 protein: CASSQVEGNTIYF. CDR3 in DNA: TGCGCCAGCAGCCAAGTCGAGGGAAACACCATATATTTT.

This clonotype was seen at least ten times. At one boundary the junction diverges from the germline segment, which might be a read error. The chain is built from TRBV5-1 and TRBJ2-2; TRBD2 might be the D (6 bases). Germline V gene data show CDR1 as SGHRS and CDR2 as YFSETQ. The CDR3 sequence is 14 residues long. The DNA for the CDR3 is TGTGCCAGCAGCTTCTCGGGGGACACCGGGGAGCTGTTTTTT. Its translation is CASSFSGDTGELFF.

The chain is built from TRBV24-1 and TRBJ2-1; 16 positions match TRBD2. Germline V gives CDR1 KGHDR, CDR2 SFDVKD. The V gene end was trimmed by 4 bases and the J gene end by 0 bases; junction bases not matched to a gene: 14. This CDR3 has 22 residues. CDR3 loop: CATSDTAGTSGGARGSYNEQFF. The CDR3 DNA follows: TGTGCCACCAGTGACACGGCGGGGACTAGCGGGGGGGCCAGGGGCTCCTACAATGAGCAGTTCTTC.

The chain has TRBV23-1 and TRBJ2-5; D is unresolved. TRBV23-1 is given ORF status, its function remaining uncertain. The CDR3 spans 13 residues. V lost 10 bases and J 2 bases, leaving 14 bases between the germline ends. In nucleotides, the CDR3 is TGCGCCAAATACCCCACGCCACAAGAGACCCAGTACTTC. Its translation is CAKYPTPQETQYF.

This clonotype was seen only a few times. The V gene is TRBV28, the J gene TRBJ1-5; perhaps TRBD1 as D (6 bases). Germline V gene data show CDR1 as MDHEN and CDR2 as SYDVKM. Trimming removed 5 bases from V and 2 bases from J, with 19 bases in between. This CDR3 has 17 residues. CDR3 residues: CASSDDRSATGNQPQHF. The CDR3 region has the DNA TGTGCCAGCAGTGACGACAGGTCGGCTACAGGCAATCAGCCCCAGCATTTT.

There are many counts of this clonotype. This chain connects TRBV7-9 to TRBJ1-1, with 8 bases aligning to TRBD1. CDR1 and CDR2 (germline): SEHNR, FQNEAQ (reference sequence). The CDR3 loop spans 17 amino acids. Trimming cost V 5 bases and J 2 bases; bases outside gene matches: 13. CDR3 region: CASSRDRNYAVNTEAFF. The CDR3 region has the DNA TGTGCCAGCAGCCGGGACAGGAATTACGCCGTTAACACTGAAGCTTTCTTT.

This clonotype was counted only a few times. The genes are TRBV20-1 and TRBJ2-5, with 7 bases aligning to TRBD1. This CDR3 has 14 amino acids. The V gene end was trimmed by 1 base and the J gene end by 4 bases; junction bases not matched to a gene: 6. Germline V gene sequence: CDR1 DFQATT, CDR2 SNEGSKA (reference sequence). The CDR3 DNA is TGCAGTGCTAGAGCCCCCACAGGGGCAGAGACCCAGTACTTC. Translating gives CSARAPTGAETQYF.

The rearrangement uses TRBV27 and TRBJ1-1; D may be TRBD1 (6 bases). With 6 bases removed from V and 1 base from J, the gap between germline ends came to 9 bases. This CDR3 has 13 residues. CDR1 is MNHEY and CDR2 is SMNVEV in the germline V gene (reference sequence). The CDR3 DNA sequence: TGTGCCAGCAGCCAGGGGTCGAACACTGAAGCTTTCTTT. Its protein product is CASSQGSNTEAFF.

This clonotype was detected only a few times. The rearrangement uses TRBV5-5 and TRBJ2-5; D unresolved. The ends were cut back, 4 bases at V and 3 bases at J, with 19 bases in the middle. CDR3 length equals 16 residues. Looked up from germline, CDR1 is SGHKS and CDR2 is YYEKEE (reference sequence). The CDR3 protein is CASSRRQAGFEETQYF. CDR3 nucleotides: TGTGCCAGCAGCCGGCGGCAGGCCGGTTTTGAAGAGACCCAGTACTTC.

This clonotype showed up just a few times. The chain combines TRBV20-1 with TRBJ2-3; D may be TRBD2 (6 bases). The CDR3 is 15 amino acids. Germline CDR1 DFQATT, CDR2 SNEGSKA (reference sequence). The V gene lost 3 bases and the J gene lost 4 bases, with 17 bases spanning the gap. CDR3 in DNA: TGCAGTGCTAGCCCCCTCGGCGGGAAGGCAGATACGCAGTATTTT. It specifies CSASPLGGKADTQYF.

This clonotype was found a few times. The chain uses TRBV4-3 and TRBJ2-4; possibly TRBD2 for D (6 bases). Per the germline V gene, CDR1 is LGHNA and CDR2 is YSLEER. The V end lost 1 base, the J end lost 6 bases, and 16 bases lay between the germline ends. This CDR3 spans 16 amino acids. The CDR3 nucleotides are TGCGCCAGCAGCCAAGGTTCCGGGAGTTTGGCAAACATTCAGTACTTC. Translating gives CASSQGSGSLANIQYF.

The gene calls are TRBV10-3 and TRBJ2-1; D gene uncertain. V was shortened by 4 bases and J by 0 bases, with 7 bases between the two germline ends. CDR1 and CDR2 from the germline V gene are ENHRY and SYGVKD. The CDR3 has 14 residues. The CDR3 loop is CAISGQSSYNEQFF. In nucleotides, the CDR3 is TGTGCCATCAGTGGGCAGAGCTCCTACAATGAGCAGTTCTTC.

This clonotype was counted between two and nine times. V gene TRBV12-3 or TRBV12-4 combines with J gene TRBJ2-5, with a tentative D call TRBD1 (5 bases). V lost 1 base and J lost 4, with 10 bases in between. This CDR3 region has 14 residues. CDR3 amino acids: CASSLVGRVETQYF. The CDR3 DNA follows: TGTGCCAGCAGTTTAGTGGGCAGGGTAGAGACCCAGTACTTC.

Only a few counts were recorded for this clonotype. V gene TRBV6-2 or TRBV6-3 combines with J gene TRBJ1-2; no clear D gene. V was cut by 6 bases and J by 7 bases, with 9 bases left in between. The CDR3 has 11 residues. Germline V CDR1 and CDR2: MNHEY, SVGEGT. The CDR3 loop is CASRTKTGYTF. CDR3 DNA: TGTGCCAGCAGGACGAAAACTGGCTACACCTTC.

Many counts were recorded for this clonotype. The gene calls are TRBV9 and TRBJ2-5, with TRBD2 matching over 10 bases. Germline V CDR1 and CDR2: SGDLS, YYNGEE. This CDR3 is 15 amino acids long. The V segment lost 4 bases and the J segment 4 bases; nucleotides outside the gene matches: 7. The CDR3, as DNA: TGTGCCAGCAGCCCCAGAGGACTAGCGGTAGAGACCCAGTACTTC. This translates into CASSPRGLAVETQYF.

This clonotype was seen more than once but under ten times. V and J are TRBV18 and TRBJ2-2; the match to TRBD2 covers 7 bases. Looked up from germline, CDR1 is KGHSH and CDR2 is LQKENI. V was pared by 4 bases and J by 3 bases, with 8 bases of the junction left unmatched. The CDR3 is made up of 16 amino acids. The CDR3 loop reads CASSLLAVGYTGELFF. CDR3 nucleotide sequence: TGTGCCAGCTCACTTCTAGCGGTTGGCTACACCGGGGAGCTGTTTTTT. Together with reference TRBV18 and TRBJ2-2, the CDR3 gives the full variable domain: NAGVMQNPRHLVRRRGQEARLRCSPMKGHSHVYWYRQLPEEGLKFMVYLQKENIIDESGMPKERFSAEFPKEGPSILRIQQVVRGDSAAYFCASSLLAVGYTGELFFGEGSRLTVL.

The genes are TRBV6-5 and TRBJ1-2, with D possibly matching TRBD1 (6 bases). The CDR3 totals 17 residues. V was cut by 2 bases and J by 2 bases, with 18 bases left in between. The germline CDR1 and CDR2 sequences are MNHEY and SVGAGI. The CDR3 bases are TGTGCCAGCAGTTACCTGATGGTTCGCACAGGGAACTATGGCTACACCTTC. This translates into CASSYLMVRTGNYGYTF.

The V and J genes are TRBV5-1 and TRBJ2-5; D perhaps matches TRBD1 (7 bases). This CDR3 is 15 amino acids long. Germline assignment: CDR1 SGHRS and CDR2 YFSETQ. Trimming pared 2 bases from V and 2 bases from J, leaving 13 bases between. CDR3 nucleotide sequence: TGCGCCAGCAGCTTCCGGGACAGCGGGCAAGAGACCCAGTACTTC. Protein sequence: CASSFRDSGQETQYF.

This clonotype was detected only a few times. This chain connects TRBV20-1 to TRBJ2-7, with D unclear. This CDR3 is built from 13 residues. Germline CDR1 is DFQATT and CDR2 is SNEGSKA (reference sequence). Trimming removed 6 bases from V and 0 bases from J, with 12 bases in between. DNA of the CDR3: TGCAGTGCCACAGTGCCCCACTCCTACGAGCAGTACTTC. It translates to CSATVPHSYEQYF.

In its sample, this clonotype was seen a few times. The rearrangement joins TRBV4-2 to TRBJ2-7; weak D call: TRBD1 (6 bases). The V end was cut by 1 base, the J end by 2 bases, with 12 bases between. The CDR3 is made up of 15 amino acids. Germline assignment: CDR1 LGHNA and CDR2 YNFKEQ. CDR3 DNA sequence: TGTGCCAGCAGCCAAGTTTCTGGACAGACCTACGAGCAGTACTTC. It is translated as CASSQVSGQTYEQYF.

This clonotype was seen ten or more times. V gene TRBV27 combines with J gene TRBJ2-1, with TRBD2 matching 7 bases. Germline CDR1 reads MNHEY; CDR2 reads SMNVEV (reference sequence). The V segment lost 8 bases and the J segment 4 bases; nucleotides outside the gene matches: 14. The CDR3 loop spans 16 amino acids. CDR3 sequence: CASVSLAGVTYNEQFF. CDR3 in DNA: TGTGCCAGCGTCAGTTTGGCGGGGGTCACGTACAATGAGCAGTTCTTC.

This clonotype has a handful of counts. This chain connects TRBV24-1 to TRBJ2-1, with no clear D. Looked up from germline, CDR1 is KGHDR and CDR2 is SFDVKD. This CDR3 has 14 amino acids. The germline V and J ends were trimmed by 4 bases and 4 bases, with 10 bases remaining between them. The CDR3 loop reads CATSDGAAYNEQFF. DNA for the CDR3: TGTGCCACCAGTGACGGCGCAGCTTACAATGAGCAGTTCTTC.

V usage is TRBV3-1 and J usage is TRBJ2-5, with D tentatively TRBD2 (5 bases). The CDR3 totals 14 residues. The germline V gene has CDR1 LGHDT and CDR2 YNNKEL (reference sequence). V lost 1 base and J lost 9, with 15 bases in between. The DNA for the CDR3 is TGTGCCAGCAGCCAAGGACCGTCGATCGGGGCCCAGTACTTC. Its translation is CASSQGPSIGAQYF.

The chain is built from TRBV10-3 and TRBJ2-5; D not resolved. The CDR3 loop spans 11 amino acids. Deletions cut 6 bases from V and 1 base from J, with 3 bases between. CDR1 is ENHRY, CDR2 SYGVKD, per germline. The CDR3 DNA sequence: TGTGCCATCAGGATCCAAGAGACCCAGTACTTC. Its translation: CAIRIQETQYF.

This chain links TRBV20-1 with TRBJ1-5; TRBD1 aligns across 7 bases. The ends lost 3 bases at V and 2 bases at J; junction bases unmatched: 4. Germline values: CDR1 DFQATT, CDR2 SNEGSKA (reference sequence). The CDR3 extends over 14 amino acids. The CDR3 is CSARVDRGNQPQHF. CDR3 DNA sequence: TGCAGTGCTAGGGTTGACAGGGGCAATCAGCCCCAGCATTTT.

J is TRBJ2-3 and V is TRBV20-1, with 15 bases that match TRBD2. V shed 1 base and J 10 bases; nucleotides not matched to a gene: 3. CDR3 size: 14 residues. Germline-derived CDR1 and CDR2 are DFQATT and SNEGSKA (reference sequence). In nucleotides, the CDR3 is TGCAGTGCTAGAGGGACTAGCGGGGGGGATCCGCAGTATTTT. Amino acids: CSARGTSGGDPQYF.

The V call is TRBV28, the J call TRBJ2-1; D is possibly TRBD2 (5 bases). The ends were cut back, 7 bases at V and 9 bases at J, with 13 bases in the middle. CDR1 and CDR2 from the germline V gene are MDHEN and SYDVKM. This CDR3 contains 12 residues. The CDR3 region has the DNA TGTGCCAGCATAAATTTCGGACTTGAGCAGTTCTTC. Its translation: CASINFGLEQFF.